A selection of T cell receptor beta chains follows, all from one sample in a study of T cell responses to AZD1222 COVID-19 vaccine. Using immunoSEQ multiplex PCR, the repertoire was profiled, and TCRdb retains in-frame clones only, with some absent. The sample lists about 56,000 clones; 65% to 90% were seen once. This specimen was peripheral blood, taken 28 days after the second AZD1222 dose. The receptors derive from an adult who received the AZD1222 COVID-19 vaccine. The CDR3 runs from the conserved cysteine through the conserved F or W. The D gene is left open where the match is weak. Only part of the rows carry a size: once, few, many, or a class if the clone is expanded.

j_gene | v_gene | d_gene | abundance | CDR3aa | CDR3nt
TRBJ2-1 | TRBV5-1 | - | - | CASSLVVTSSYNEQFF | TGCGCCAGCAGCTTGGTGGTAACGAGCTCCTACAATGAGCAGTTCTTC
TRBJ2-7 | TRBV5-1 | TRBD2 | - | CASSLLAGHSYEQYF | TGCGCCAGCAGCTTACTAGCGGGGCACTCCTACGAGCAGTACTTC
TRBJ1-5 | TRBV9 | - | - | CASRAGAEVQCGQPQHF | TGTGCCAGCAGAGCAGGGGCAGAAGTTCAATGTGGTCAGCCCCAGCATTTT
TRBJ1-5 | TRBV2 | TRBD1 | - | CASSDGGTGGRPQHF | TGTGCCAGCAGTGATGGGGGGACAGGGGGGAGGCCCCAGCATTTT
TRBJ1-5 | TRBV12-3/TRBV12-4 | - | - | CASTWGWGQPQHF | TGTGCCAGCACTTGGGGCTGGGGTCAGCCCCAGCATTTT
TRBJ1-5 | TRBV28 | - | once | CASSWGVVNQPQHF | TGTGCCAGCAGCTGGGGTGTTGTCAATCAGCCCCAGCATTTT
TRBJ2-2 | TRBV5-1 | - | - | CASSPGHGTGELFF | TGCGCCAGCAGCCCGGGACACGGAACCGGGGAGCTGTTTTTT
TRBJ2-1 | TRBV2 | TRBD2 | - | CASSEQRGAYNEQFF | TGTGCCAGCAGTGAACAGCGGGGGGCTTACAATGAGCAGTTCTTC
TRBJ1-5 | TRBV15 | - | - | CATSRDPVVGMAQHF | TGTGCCACCAGCAGAGATCCCGTCGTGGGAATGGCCCAGCATTTT
TRBJ1-5 | TRBV3-1/TRBV3-2 | TRBD1 | - | CASSGPGQANQPQHF | TGTGCCAGCAGCGGGCCGGGACAGGCTAATCAGCCCCAGCATTTT
TRBJ2-5 | TRBV6-5 | - | - | CASSPQGRSQETQYF | TGTGCCAGCAGTCCCCAGGGACGGAGCCAAGAGACCCAGTACTTC